This T cell receptor (beta chain) came from a study of early T cells in non-severe SARS-CoV-2 infection. Overall study: Sequencing input comprised bulk RNA from unsorted whole blood; chain pairing was not available.

Of note for this clonotype: Its antigen is as yet unknown.

Study outcomes and limitations: Anti-spike CD8 responses were favored by VDJdb matching, which missed private and CD4 specificities.

Unique molecular identifiers tagged individual cDNA molecules. TCRdb re-called the 5' RACE reads through MiXCR, storing one row per CDR3 protein. This table holds fewer than 55,000 distinct CDR3 sequences, around 6.5% found once. V lost 1 base and J lost 6; bases outside the gene matches: 5. CDR3 length: 14 residues. The rearrangement joins TRBV12-3 or TRBV12-4 to TRBJ1-2; 7 bases fit TRBD1. The sequencing used whole blood, collected at baseline. The source is an adult who was a healthcare worker with PCR-confirmed SARS-CoV-2 infection or an uninfected control (not recorded which). CDR3 sequence: CASSLDRGKNGYTF. The CDR3, as DNA: TGTGCCAGCAGTTTAGACAGGGGCAAGAATGGCTACACCTTC.